This TCR beta chain was profiled in a study of T cells and Merkel cell carcinoma outcomes. General observations from the study: Repertoire plus T-cell density reportedly predicted Merkel cell carcinoma outcomes.

The table lists this clone with a count of one. The antigen is undetermined. Trimming removed 2 bases at V and 5 bases at J, with 12 bases between. CDR3 length: 14 residues. Per the germline V gene, CDR1 is KGHSH and CDR2 is LQKENI. Method: immunoSEQ multiplex PCR; TCRdb's copy keeps in-frame clones and lacks some. This table holds some 420 clones, 90% found once. Sequenced material: tumor tissue from Merkel cell carcinoma. The sequence came from a human donor with Merkel cell carcinoma. This chain connects TRBV18 to TRBJ1-2; perhaps TRBD1 as D (5 bases). The CDR3 loop reads CASSPTKTVYGYTF. The CDR3 DNA is TGTGCCAGCTCACCAACGAAGACAGTTTATGGCTACACCTTC.